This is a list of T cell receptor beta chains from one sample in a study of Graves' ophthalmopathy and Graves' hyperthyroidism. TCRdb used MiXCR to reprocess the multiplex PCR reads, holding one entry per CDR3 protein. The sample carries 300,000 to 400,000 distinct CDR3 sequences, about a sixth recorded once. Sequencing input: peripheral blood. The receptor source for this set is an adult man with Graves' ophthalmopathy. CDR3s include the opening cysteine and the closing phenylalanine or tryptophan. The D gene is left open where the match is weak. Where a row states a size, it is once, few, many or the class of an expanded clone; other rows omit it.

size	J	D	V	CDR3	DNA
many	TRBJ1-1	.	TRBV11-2	CASSLRVDTEAFF	TGTGCCAGCAGCCTCAGGGTTGACACTGAAGCTTTCTTT
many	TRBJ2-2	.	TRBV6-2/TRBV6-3	CASMNGGNTGELFF	TGTGCCAGCATGAACGGCGGGAACACCGGGGAGCTGTTTTTT
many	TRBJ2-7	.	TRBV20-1	CSARETRSPYEQYF	TGCAGTGCTAGAGAGACACGGTCTCCCTACGAGCAGTACTTC
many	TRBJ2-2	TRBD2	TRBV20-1	CSASRLAGLNTGELFF	TGCAGTGCTAGTAGGCTAGCGGGCCTTAACACCGGGGAGCTGTTTTTT
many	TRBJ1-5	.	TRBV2	CASNREGNQPQHF	TGTGCCAGTAACAGGGAGGGCAATCAGCCCCAGCATTTT
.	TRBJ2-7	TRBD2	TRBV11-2	CASSWAGTSGISYEQYF	TGTGCCAGCAGCTGGGCCGGGACTAGCGGGATCAGCTACGAGCAGTACTTC
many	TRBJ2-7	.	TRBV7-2	CASSLGGQNHYEQYF	TGTGCCAGCAGCTTAGGAGGACAAAACCACTACGAGCAGTACTTC
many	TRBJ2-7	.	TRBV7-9	CASSLLGYEQYF	TGTGCCAGCAGTCTCCTAGGCTACGAGCAGTACTTC
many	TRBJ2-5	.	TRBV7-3	CASSRGSGETQYF	TGTGCCAGCAGTAGAGGGAGTGGGGAGACCCAGTACTTC
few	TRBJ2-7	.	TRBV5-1	CASSSTGRVEQYF	TGCGCCAGCAGCTCAACAGGTCGGGTCGAGCAGTACTTC
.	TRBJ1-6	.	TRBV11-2	CASSSGWSFKSSYNSPLHF	TGTGCCAGCAGCTCAGGGTGGTCTTTCAAGAGCTCCTATAATTCACCCCTCCACTTT
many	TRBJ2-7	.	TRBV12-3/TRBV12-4	CASKIGRGTYEQYF	TGTGCCAGCAAAATCGGCAGGGGCACCTACGAGCAGTACTTC
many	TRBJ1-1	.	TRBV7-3	CASSLASGRNTEAFF	TGTGCCAGCAGCTTAGCCTCGGGGAGGAACACTGAAGCTTTCTTT
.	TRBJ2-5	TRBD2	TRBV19	CASSIGLAGGRKTQYF	TGTGCCAGTAGTATCGGACTAGCGGGAGGTCGGAAGACCCAGTACTTC
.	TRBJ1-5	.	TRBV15	CATSARDGLTQPQHF	TGTGCCACCAGCGCTCGGGACGGTCTCACTCAGCCCCAGCATTTT
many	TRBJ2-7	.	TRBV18	CASSPQKFSYEQYF	TGTGCCAGCTCACCACAGAAGTTCTCCTACGAGCAGTACTTC
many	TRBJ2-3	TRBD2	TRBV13	CASSLTERGFTDTQYF	TGTGCCAGCAGCTTAACGGAGCGGGGTTTCACAGATACGCAGTATTTT
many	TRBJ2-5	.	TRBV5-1	CASSSEGTTQETQYF	TGCGCCAGCAGCTCCGAAGGGACGACTCAAGAGACCCAGTACTTC
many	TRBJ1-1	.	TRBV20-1	CSASRRPNTEAFF	TGCAGTGCTAGTAGGCGGCCGAACACTGAAGCTTTCTTT
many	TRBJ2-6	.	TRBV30	CAWNRGGSGANVLTF	TGTGCCTGGAACCGAGGAGGCTCTGGGGCCAACGTCCTGACTTTC
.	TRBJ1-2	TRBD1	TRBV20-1	CSASDRAYGYTF	TGCAGTGCTAGTGACAGGGCCTATGGCTACACCTTC
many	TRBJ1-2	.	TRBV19	CASSPHPNYGYTF	TGTGCCAGTAGTCCGCACCCTAACTATGGCTACACCTTC
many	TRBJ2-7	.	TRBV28	CASTGTPRGYEQYF	TGTGCCAGCACCGGGACACCCCGGGGCTACGAGCAGTACTTC
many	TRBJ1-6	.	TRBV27	CASSWLNSPLHF	TGTGCCAGCAGCTGGCTAAATTCACCCCTCCACTTT
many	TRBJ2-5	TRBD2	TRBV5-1	CASYPGGGQETQYF	TGCGCCAGCTACCCCGGGGGGGGCCAAGAGACCCAGTACTTC
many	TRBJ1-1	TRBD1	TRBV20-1	CSAREQDRVFRTMNTEAFF	TGCAGTGCTAGAGAACAGGACAGGGTGTTCCGGACCATGAACACTGAAGCTTTCTTT
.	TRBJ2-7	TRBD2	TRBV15	CATSRGQRESSYEQYF	TGTGCCACCAGCAGAGGCCAGCGGGAGAGCTCCTACGAGCAGTACTTC